Here is one TCR beta chain with its context. Its antigen is as yet unknown. The CDR3 contains 12 residues. With V trimmed by 6 bases and J by 7 bases, 7 bases remained unmatched. The V gene's germline CDR1 is SQVTM and CDR2 ANQGSEA. The data stem from a study of T cell responses to AZD1222 COVID-19 vaccine. Whole-study context: Pooling was applied to second doses at about 4 or about 12 weeks.

TCRdb keeps only in-frame clones here, not all; method: immunoSEQ multiplex PCR. The sample yields 100,000 to 150,000 clones, 90% seen once. Overall study results and limits: Among vaccine-associated CD4 TCRs, coverage spanned spike, with dominance at 160-218 and 743-854. AZD1222 recipients seropositive at baseline numbered only six or seven. Repertoires were obtained only post-peak T cell response.

The J gene is TRBJ2-5, the V gene TRBV29-1; 8 positions match TRBD2. The origin of this receptor is an adult in good health. The sample consisted of peripheral blood, taken on day 0 of AZD1222 vaccination. CDR3 nucleotide sequence: TGCAGCGTGCGGAGCGGGGGCGGGACCCAGTACTTC. Residues: CSVRSGGGTQYF.